This is a list of T cell receptor beta chains from one sample in a study of blood T cell repertoires in COVID-19. The data were produced by immunoSEQ multiplex PCR, yet TCRdb's version contains in-frame clones alone and is incomplete. In the table there are 100,000 to 150,000 clones, 77% of which are singletons. The specimen sequenced was peripheral blood. All receptors come from a human donor in a cohort sampled during active COVID-19. Each CDR3 is given without its conserved first and last residue. Each record gives: J gene, V gene, CDR3 length, CDR3 protein.

J: TRBJ1-2
V: TRBV7-6
length: 14
CDR3: ASSQRAGAGDYGYT

J: TRBJ1-1
V: TRBV9
length: 12
CDR3: ASSVEAGNTEAF

J: TRBJ1-4
V: TRBV6-5
length: 12
CDR3: ASSYSQINEKLF

J: TRBJ2-7
V: TRBV4-1
length: 12
CDR3: ASSQGAGLNEQY

J: TRBJ1-5
V: TRBV2
length: 10
CDR3: ARGGRVQPQH

J: TRBJ2-1
V: TRBV5-1
length: 17
CDR3: ASSLDPLAGGTSYNEQF

J: TRBJ2-7
V: TRBV11-2
length: 17
CDR3: ASSLDSRVNGRVPYEQY

J: TRBJ1-5
V: TRBV19
length: 16
CDR3: ASSIDRRGPGSNQPQH

J: TRBJ2-7
V: TRBV2
length: 12
CDR3: ASRGLAPSYEQY

J: TRBJ1-1
V: TRBV15
length: 13
CDR3: ATSRGDREDTEAF

J: TRBJ2-7
V: TRBV7-6
length: 14
CDR3: ASSPGLAGFSYEQY

J: TRBJ1-2
V: TRBV19
length: 15
CDR3: ASMGPLQGKANYGYT

J: TRBJ1-2
V: TRBV5-1
length: 12
CDR3: ASSGTGGGDGYT

J: TRBJ1-1
V: TRBV5-1
length: 13
CDR3: ASSLAGTGDTEAF